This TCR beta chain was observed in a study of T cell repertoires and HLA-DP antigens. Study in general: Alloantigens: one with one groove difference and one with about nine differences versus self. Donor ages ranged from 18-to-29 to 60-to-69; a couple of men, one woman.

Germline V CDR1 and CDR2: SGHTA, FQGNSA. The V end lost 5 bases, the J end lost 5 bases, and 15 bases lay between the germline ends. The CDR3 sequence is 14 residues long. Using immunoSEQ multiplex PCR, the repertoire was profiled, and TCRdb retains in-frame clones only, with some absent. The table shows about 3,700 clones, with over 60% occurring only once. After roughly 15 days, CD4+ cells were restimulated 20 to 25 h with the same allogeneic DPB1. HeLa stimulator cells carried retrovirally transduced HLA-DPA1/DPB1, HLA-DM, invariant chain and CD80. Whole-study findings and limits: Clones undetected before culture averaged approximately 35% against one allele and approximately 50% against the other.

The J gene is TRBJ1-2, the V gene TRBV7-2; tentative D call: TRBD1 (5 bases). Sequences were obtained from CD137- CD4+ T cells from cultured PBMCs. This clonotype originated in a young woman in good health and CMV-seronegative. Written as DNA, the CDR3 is TGTGCCAGCAGCACTCTGCGGGGACTTTATGGCTACACCTTC. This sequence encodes CASSTLRGLYGYTF. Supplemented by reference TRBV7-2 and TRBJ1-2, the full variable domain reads GAGVSQSPSNKVTEKGKDVELRCDPISGHTALYWYRQSLGQGLEFLIYFQGNSAPDKSGLPSDRFSAERTGGSVSTLTIQRTQQEDSAVYLCASSTLRGLYGYTFGSGTRLTVV.